This T cell receptor beta chain was recovered during a study of PD-L1 blockade in urothelial cancer. Assay used: immunoSEQ multiplex PCR; TCRdb lists only in-frame clones, some missing. Among about 84,000 clones, 82% were seen once, and the ten largest hold 9.5%. Germline CDR1 and CDR2: SGHRS and YFSETQ. The CDR3 has 17 residues. The V gene end was trimmed by 0 bases and the J gene end by 1 base; junction bases not matched to a gene: 6. The clonotype originates from a man in his 70s with urothelial cancer. The rearrangement joins TRBV5-1 to TRBJ1-1, with 10 bases matching TRBD1. Sequences were derived from PBMCs, sampled around atezolizumab (anti-PD-L1) treatment. CDR3 amino acids: CASSLEPRDRGNTEAFF. The CDR3 nucleotides are TGCGCCAGCAGCTTGGAACCCCGGGACAGGGGGAACACTGAAGCTTTCTTT.